The present T cell receptor beta chain was sequenced within a study of human T cells and chemical hapten exposure. The study's findings and limits: TCRs whose frequency exceeded 1 in 1000 remained the same following DPC sensitization. Higher patch test scores went with higher counts of PT1 expanded TCRs.

Trimming shortened V by 7 bases and J by 7 bases, and 14 bases separated the two germline ends. Germline loops: CDR1 MNHNY, CDR2 SVGAGI (reference sequence). CDR3 length equals 13 residues. As regards this clonotype: Its antigen remains unidentified.

Documented time point: patch test 2, 6 weeks after DPC sensitization. Stated treatment: therapeutic diphenylcyclopropenone sensitization with weekly scalp DPC. TCRdb independently ran MiXCR on the RACE reads; one entry per CDR3 protein. The table has fewer than 150,000 distinct CDR3 sequences, about an eighth seen once. The sequencing used whole blood, collected in connection with sensitization to the hapten diphenylcyclopropenone (DPC). The chain couples TRBV6-6 to TRBJ2-1, with D perhaps matching TRBD2 (6 bases). This TCR derives from a woman in her fifties or sixties with alopecia areata. Some clones in this sample may be carry-over from other donors' samples. The CDR3 sequence is CASTPPGVNEQFF. The CDR3 coding sequence is TGTGCCAGCACCCCTCCGGGAGTAAATGAGCAGTTCTTC.